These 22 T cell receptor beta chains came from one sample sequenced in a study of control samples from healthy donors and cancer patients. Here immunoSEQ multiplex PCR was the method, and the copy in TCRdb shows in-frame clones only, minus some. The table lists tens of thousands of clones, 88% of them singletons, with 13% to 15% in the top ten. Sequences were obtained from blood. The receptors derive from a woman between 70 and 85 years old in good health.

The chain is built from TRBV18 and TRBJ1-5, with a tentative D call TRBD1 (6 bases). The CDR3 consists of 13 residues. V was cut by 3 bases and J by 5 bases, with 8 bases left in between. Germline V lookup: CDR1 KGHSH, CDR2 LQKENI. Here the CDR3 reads CASSPGGYQPQHF. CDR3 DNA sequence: TGTGCCAGCTCACCGGGGGGCTATCAGCCCCAGCATTTT.

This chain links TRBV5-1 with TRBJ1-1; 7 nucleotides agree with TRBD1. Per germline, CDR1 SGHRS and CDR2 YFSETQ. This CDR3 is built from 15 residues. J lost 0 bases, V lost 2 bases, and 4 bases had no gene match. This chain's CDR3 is CASSFGTAMNTEAFF. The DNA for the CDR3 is TGCGCCAGCAGCTTTGGGACAGCAATGAACACTGAAGCTTTCTTT.

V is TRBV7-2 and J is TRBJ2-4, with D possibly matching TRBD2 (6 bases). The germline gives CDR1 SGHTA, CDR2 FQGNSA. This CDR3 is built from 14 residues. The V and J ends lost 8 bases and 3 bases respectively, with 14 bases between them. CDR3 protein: CASGLPGDKNIQYF. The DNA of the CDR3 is TGTGCCAGCGGCCTACCGGGAGACAAAAACATTCAGTACTTC.

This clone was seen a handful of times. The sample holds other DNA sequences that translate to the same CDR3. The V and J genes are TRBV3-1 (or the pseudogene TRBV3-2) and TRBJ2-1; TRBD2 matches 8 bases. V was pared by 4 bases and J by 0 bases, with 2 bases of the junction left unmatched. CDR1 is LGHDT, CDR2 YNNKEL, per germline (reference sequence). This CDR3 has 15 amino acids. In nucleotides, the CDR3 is TGTGCCAGCAGCCTTACTAGCGGCTCCTACAATGAGCAGTTCTTC. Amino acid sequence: CASSLTSGSYNEQFF.

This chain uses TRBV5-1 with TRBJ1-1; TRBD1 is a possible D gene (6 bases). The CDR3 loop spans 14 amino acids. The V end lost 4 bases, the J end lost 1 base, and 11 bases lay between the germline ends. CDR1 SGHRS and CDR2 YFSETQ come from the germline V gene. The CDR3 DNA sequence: TGCGCCAGCAGCGTAATACAGGGGAACACTGAAGCTTTCTTT. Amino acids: CASSVIQGNTEAFF.

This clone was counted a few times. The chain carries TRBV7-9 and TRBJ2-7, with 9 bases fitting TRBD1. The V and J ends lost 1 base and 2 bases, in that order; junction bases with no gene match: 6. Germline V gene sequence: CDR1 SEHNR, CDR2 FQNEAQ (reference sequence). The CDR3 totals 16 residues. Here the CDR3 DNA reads TGTGCCAGCAGCTTAGTCGAGACAGGGGGGACCTACGAGCAGTACTTC. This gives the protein CASSLVETGGTYEQYF.

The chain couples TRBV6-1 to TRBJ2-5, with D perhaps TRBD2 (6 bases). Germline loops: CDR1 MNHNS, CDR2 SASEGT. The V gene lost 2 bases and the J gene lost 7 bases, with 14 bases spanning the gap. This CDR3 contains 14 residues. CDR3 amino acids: CASSEREPGWTQYF. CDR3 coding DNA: TGTGCCAGCAGTGAACGGGAGCCGGGGTGGACCCAGTACTTC.

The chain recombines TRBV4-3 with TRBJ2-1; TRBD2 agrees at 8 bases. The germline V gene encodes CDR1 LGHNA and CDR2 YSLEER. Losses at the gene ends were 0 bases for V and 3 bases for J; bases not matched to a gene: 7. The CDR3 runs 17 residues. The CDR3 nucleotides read TGCGCCAGCAGCCAAGACCCTCACAGCGGGGGCTACAATGAGCAGTTCTTC. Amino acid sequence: CASSQDPHSGGYNEQFF.

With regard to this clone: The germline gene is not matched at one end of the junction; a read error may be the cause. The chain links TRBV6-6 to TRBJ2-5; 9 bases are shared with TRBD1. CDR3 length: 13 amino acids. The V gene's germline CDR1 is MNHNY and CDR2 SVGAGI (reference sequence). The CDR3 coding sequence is TGTGCCAGCAGTCAAAAGGACAGGGGTGCCCCCGACTTC. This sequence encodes CASSQKDRGAPDF.

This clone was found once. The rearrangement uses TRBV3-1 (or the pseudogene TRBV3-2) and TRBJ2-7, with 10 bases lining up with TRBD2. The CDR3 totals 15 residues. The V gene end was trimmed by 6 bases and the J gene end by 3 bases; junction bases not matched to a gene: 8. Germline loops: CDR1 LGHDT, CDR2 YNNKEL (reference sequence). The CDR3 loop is CASRLTSGDNYEQYF. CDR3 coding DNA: TGTGCCAGCAGACTAACTAGCGGGGATAACTACGAGCAGTACTTC.

CDR3 coding DNA: TGTGCCAGCAGTTCGGGACCCCCGAAGGACACTGAAGCTTTCTTT. Translated: CASSSGPPKDTEAFF. The rearrangement links TRBV5-6 to TRBJ1-1, with D possibly TRBD1 on 5 matching bases. In germline, CDR1 is SGHDT, CDR2 YYEEEE. The CDR3 length is 15 residues. The V and J ends lost 5 bases and 3 bases respectively, with 17 bases between them.

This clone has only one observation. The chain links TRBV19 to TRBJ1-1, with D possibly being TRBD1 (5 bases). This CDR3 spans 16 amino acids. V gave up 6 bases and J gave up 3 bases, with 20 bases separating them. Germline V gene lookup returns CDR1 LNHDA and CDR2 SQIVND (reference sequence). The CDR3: CASRSPFAGMDTEAFF. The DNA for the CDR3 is TGTGCCAGTAGATCCCCTTTTGCAGGGATGGACACTGAAGCTTTCTTT.

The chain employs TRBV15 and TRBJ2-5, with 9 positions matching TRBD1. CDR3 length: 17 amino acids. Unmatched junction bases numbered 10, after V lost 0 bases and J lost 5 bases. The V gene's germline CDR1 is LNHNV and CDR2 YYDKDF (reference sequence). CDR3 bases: TGTGCCACCAGCAGAGATTTGGGAGACAGGGGGTCGGAGACCCAGTACTTC. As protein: CATSRDLGDRGSETQYF.

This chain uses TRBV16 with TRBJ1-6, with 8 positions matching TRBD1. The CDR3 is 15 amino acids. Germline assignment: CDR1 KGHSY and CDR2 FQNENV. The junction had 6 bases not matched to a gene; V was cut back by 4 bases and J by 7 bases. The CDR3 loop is CASSLRTGRNSPLHF. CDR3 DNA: TGTGCCAGCAGCCTCCGGACAGGGAGGAATTCACCCCTCCACTTT.

CDR3 sequence reads: CASSYSGTDTQYF. CDR3 DNA: TGTGCCAGCAGTTACTCAGGGACAGATACGCAGTATTTT. The genes are TRBV6-5 and TRBJ2-3, with D hard to call. Germline CDR1 is MNHEY and CDR2 is SVGAGI. The V end lost 0 bases, the J end lost 3 bases, and 4 bases lay between the germline ends. The length of the CDR3 is 13 residues.

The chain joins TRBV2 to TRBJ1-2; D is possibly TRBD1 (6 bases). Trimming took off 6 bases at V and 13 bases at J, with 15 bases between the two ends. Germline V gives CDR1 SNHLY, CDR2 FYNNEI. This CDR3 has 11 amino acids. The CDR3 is CASSVTGSGTF. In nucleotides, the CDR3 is TGTGCCAGCAGCGTGACAGGATCAGGCACCTTC. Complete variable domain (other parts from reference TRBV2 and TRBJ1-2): EPEVTQTPSHQVTQMGQEVILRCVPISNHLYFYWYRQILGQKVEFLVSFYNNEISEKSEIFDDQFSVERPDGSNFTLKIRSTKLEDSAMYFCASSVTGSGTFGSGTRLTVV.

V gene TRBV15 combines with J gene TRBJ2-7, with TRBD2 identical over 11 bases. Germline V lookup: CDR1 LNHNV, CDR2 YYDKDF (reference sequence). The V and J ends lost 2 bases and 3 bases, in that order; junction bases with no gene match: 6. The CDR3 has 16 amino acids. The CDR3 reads CATSRTTSGRRYEQYF. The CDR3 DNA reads TGTGCCACCAGCAGAACTACTAGCGGGAGACGCTACGAGCAGTACTTC.

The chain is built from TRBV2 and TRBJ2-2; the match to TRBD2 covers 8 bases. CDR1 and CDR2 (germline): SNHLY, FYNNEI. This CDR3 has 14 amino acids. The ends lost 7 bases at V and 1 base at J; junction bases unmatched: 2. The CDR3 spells CASKAGGNTGELFF. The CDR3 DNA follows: TGTGCCAGCAAGGCGGGAGGGAACACCGGGGAGCTGTTTTTT.

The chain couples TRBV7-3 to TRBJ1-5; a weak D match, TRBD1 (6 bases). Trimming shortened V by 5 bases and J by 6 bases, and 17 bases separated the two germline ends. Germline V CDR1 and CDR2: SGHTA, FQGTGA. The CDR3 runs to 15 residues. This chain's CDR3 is CASSPVGGLGQPQHF. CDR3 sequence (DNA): TGTGCCAGCAGCCCAGTGGGGGGGCTAGGTCAGCCCCAGCATTTT.

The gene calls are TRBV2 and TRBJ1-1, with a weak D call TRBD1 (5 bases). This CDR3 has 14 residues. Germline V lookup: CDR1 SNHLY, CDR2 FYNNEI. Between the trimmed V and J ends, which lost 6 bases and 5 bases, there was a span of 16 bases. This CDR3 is CASSAGTTYTEAFF. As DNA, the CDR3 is TGTGCCAGCAGCGCCGGGACCACTTATACTGAAGCTTTCTTT.

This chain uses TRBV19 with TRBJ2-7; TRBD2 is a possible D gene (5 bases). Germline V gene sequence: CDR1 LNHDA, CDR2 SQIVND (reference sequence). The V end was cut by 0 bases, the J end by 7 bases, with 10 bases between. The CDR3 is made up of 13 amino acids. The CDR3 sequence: CASSIDLRAEQYF. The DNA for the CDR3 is TGTGCCAGTAGTATAGATCTGAGGGCAGAGCAGTACTTC. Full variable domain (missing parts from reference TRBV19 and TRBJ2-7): DGGITQSPKYLFRKEGQNVTLSCEQNLNHDAMYWYRQDPGQGLRLIYYSQIVNDFQKGDIAEGYSVSREKKESFPLTVTSAQKNPTAFYLCASSIDLRAEQYFGPGTRLTVT.

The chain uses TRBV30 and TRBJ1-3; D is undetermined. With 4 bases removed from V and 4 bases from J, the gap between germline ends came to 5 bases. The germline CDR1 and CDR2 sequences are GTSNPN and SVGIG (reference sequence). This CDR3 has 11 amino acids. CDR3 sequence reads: CAWTRGNTIYF. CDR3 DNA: TGTGCCTGGACGCGGGGAAACACCATATATTTT. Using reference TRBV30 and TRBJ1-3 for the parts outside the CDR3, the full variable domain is SQTIHQWPATLVQPVGSPLSLECTVEGTSNPNLYWYRQAAGRGLQLLFYSVGIGQISSEVPQNLSASRPQDRQFILSSKKLLLSDSGFYLCAWTRGNTIYFGEGSWLTVV.